Presented here are 2 T cell receptor beta chains from one specimen sequenced in a study of shared clonotypes between healthy human individuals. Repertoires were generated with immunoSEQ multiplex PCR, while TCRdb's copy carries only in-frame clones and drops some. The repertoire holds about 1.5 million clones, 95% to 99% seen once, with roughly 0.45% in the top ten. Sequencing used naive CD4+ T cells sorted from blood. Noted subset: CD45RA+ positively selected. Source of these receptors: a man aged 25-45 years in good health.

The chain joins TRBV7-9 to TRBJ2-2; D gene uncertain. The CDR3 covers 15 residues. Germline CDR1 reads SEHNR; CDR2 reads FQNEAQ (reference sequence). Trimming cost V 5 bases and J 2 bases, with 12 bases left between them. The CDR3 loop reads CASSPARINTGELFF. The DNA for the CDR3 is TGTGCCAGCAGCCCGGCCCGAATTAACACCGGGGAGCTGTTTTTT.

The V gene is TRBV5-1, the J gene TRBJ2-1; D not certain. CDR1 and CDR2 from the germline V gene are SGHRS and YFSETQ. V was shortened by 7 bases and J by 0 bases, with 11 bases between the two germline ends. This CDR3 has 14 residues. CDR3 sequence: CASHWGSSYNEQFF. The CDR3 bases are TGCGCCAGCCATTGGGGAAGCTCCTACAATGAGCAGTTCTTC.